Listed below are T cell receptor beta chains from one sample, sequenced in a study of patients and donors after allogeneic stem cell transplantation. From the RT-PCR reads, TCRdb called clonotypes with MiXCR, one entry per CDR3 protein. The sample has about 960,000 distinct CDR3 sequences, under 20% seen once. The material sequenced was blood, either unsorted or a sorted T cell fraction (not recorded which). These receptors were obtained from a human donor who was either an allogeneic HSCT recipient or a stem cell or donor lymphocyte infusion donor (not recorded which). It is not recorded whose cells these are; they may come from a transplant donor. The CDR3 runs from the conserved cysteine through the conserved F or W. Fields, in order: clone size, J gene, V gene, D gene, CDR3 protein, CDR3 DNA. The D gene is left open where the match is weak. Only part of the rows carry a size: once, few, many, or a class if the clone is expanded.

.	TRBJ2-7	TRBV4-3	TRBD1	CASSAGTGDSYEQYF	TGCGCCAGCAGCGCGGGGACAGGGGACTCCTACGAGCAGTACTTC
.	TRBJ1-2	TRBV2	.	CASSKHAGSGGYGYTF	TGTGCCAGCAGTAAGCATGCCGGATCAGGAGGGTATGGCTACACCTTC
.	TRBJ2-1	TRBV24-1	TRBD2	CATSDPGGAGASEQFF	TGTGCCACCAGTGACCCCGGAGGAGCGGGAGCGTCTGAGCAGTTCTTC
many	TRBJ2-1	TRBV29-1	TRBD1	CSGSGTGTYNEQFF	TGCAGCGGATCCGGGACAGGGACCTACAATGAGCAGTTCTTC
few	TRBJ2-3	TRBV3-1	TRBD1	CASSPSDRGRFTDTQYF	TGTGCCAGCAGCCCTTCGGACAGGGGGCGTTTCACAGATACGCAGTATTTT
.	TRBJ2-1	TRBV25-1	TRBD2	CASSELGLAGADNEQFF	TGTGCCAGCAGTGAACTGGGACTAGCGGGGGCAGACAATGAGCAGTTCTTC
once	TRBJ2-3	TRBV4-1	TRBD2	CASSPRALAGISTDTQYF	TGCGCCAGCAGCCCAAGGGCCTTAGCGGGGATTAGCACAGATACGCAGTATTTT
many	TRBJ2-7	TRBV12-3/TRBV12-4	.	CASSFVNPTYEQYF	TGTGCCAGCAGTTTCGTCAATCCCACCTACGAGCAGTACTTC
few	TRBJ2-2	TRBV5-1	.	CASSLIAKNTGELFF	TGCGCCAGCAGTTTGATAGCGAAGAACACCGGGGAGCTGTTTTTT
.	TRBJ2-2	TRBV5-1	TRBD1	CASSSTGGRELFF	TGCGCCAGCAGCTCTACAGGGGGCCGGGAGCTGTTTTTT
few	TRBJ2-1	TRBV2	.	CALNAGNEQFF	TGTGCCCTTAACGCGGGGAATGAGCAGTTCTTC
.	TRBJ2-1	TRBV5-1	.	CASSPPRSVNEQFF	TGCGCCAGCAGCCCCCCGCGGTCGGTCAATGAGCAGTTCTTC
.	TRBJ2-7	TRBV20-1	.	CSARDYGLGGSYEQYF	TGCAGTGCTAGAGATTACGGGCTAGGGGGCTCCTACGAGCAGTACTTC
.	TRBJ2-7	TRBV11-2	.	CASRSSGDEQYF	TGTGCCAGCAGATCCTCAGGGGACGAGCAGTACTTC
few	TRBJ1-4	TRBV4-1	.	CASSHPARQGDGKLFF	TGCGCCAGCAGCCATCCGGCGCGGCAGGGAGATGGAAAACTGTTTTTT
.	TRBJ2-1	TRBV10-3	TRBD2	CAISEFSLAENEQFF	TGTGCCATCAGTGAATTCAGTCTAGCGGAAAATGAGCAGTTCTTC
few	TRBJ2-3	TRBV7-2	TRBD2	CASSLGASGGAWTQYF	TGTGCCAGCAGCTTAGGGGCTAGCGGGGGGGCGTGGACGCAGTATTTT
many	TRBJ1-1	TRBV27	.	CASSFAGMNTEAFF	TGTGCCAGCAGTTTCGCGGGAATGAACACTGAAGCTTTCTTT
few	TRBJ2-1	TRBV30	.	CAWSVGDSHNEQFF	TGTGCCTGGAGTGTAGGTGACTCTCACAATGAGCAGTTCTTC
few	TRBJ2-1	TRBV20-1	.	CSGRAQNEQFF	TGCAGTGGCCGGGCACAAAATGAGCAGTTCTTC
.	TRBJ1-1	TRBV20-1	TRBD1	CSAKGQGETEAFF	TGCAGTGCTAAGGGACAGGGGGAAACTGAAGCTTTCTTT
many	TRBJ2-1	TRBV10-3	.	CAISESLGSLITAQFF	TGTGCCATCAGTGAGTCATTGGGAAGTCTCATAACCGCACAGTTCTTC
.	TRBJ2-7	TRBV4-2	.	CASSHYPRGPITYEQYF	TGTGCCAGCAGCCACTATCCCAGGGGCCCCATTACCTACGAGCAGTACTTC
few	TRBJ2-5	TRBV2	TRBD2	CASGAGGVETQYF	TGTGCCAGCGGAGCGGGGGGAGTCGAGACCCAGTACTTC
.	TRBJ2-1	TRBV5-1	.	CARSLDGTAYNEQFF	TGCGCCCGCAGCTTGGATGGGACCGCCTACAATGAGCAGTTCTTC
few	TRBJ2-2	TRBV7-6	.	CASSALAGELFF	TGTGCCAGCAGCGCCCTGGCCGGGGAGCTGTTTTTT
few	TRBJ1-1	TRBV5-1	.	CASSITGIPEAFF	TGCGCCAGCAGCATTACAGGGATCCCTGAAGCTTTCTTT
.	TRBJ2-7	TRBV7-3	.	CASSLTSGDEQYF	TGTGCCAGCAGCTTAACAAGCGGCGACGAGCAGTACTTC
.	TRBJ2-7	TRBV10-3	.	CAHGWGQGLTYEQYF	TGTGCCCATGGGTGGGGGCAGGGCCTCACGTACGAGCAGTACTTC